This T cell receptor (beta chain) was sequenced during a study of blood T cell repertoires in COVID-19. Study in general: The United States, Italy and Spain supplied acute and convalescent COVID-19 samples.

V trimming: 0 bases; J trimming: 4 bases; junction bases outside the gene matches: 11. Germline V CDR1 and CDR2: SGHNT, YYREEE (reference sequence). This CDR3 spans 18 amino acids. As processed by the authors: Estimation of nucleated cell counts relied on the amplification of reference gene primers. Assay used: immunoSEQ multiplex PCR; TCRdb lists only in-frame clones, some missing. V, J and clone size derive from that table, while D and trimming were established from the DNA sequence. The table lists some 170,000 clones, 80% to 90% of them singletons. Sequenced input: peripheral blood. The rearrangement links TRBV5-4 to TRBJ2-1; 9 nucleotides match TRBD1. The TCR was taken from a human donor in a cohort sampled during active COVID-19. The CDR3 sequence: CASSLGTGQGSLYNEQFF. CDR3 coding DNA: TGTGCCAGCAGCTTGGGTACGGGACAGGGCAGTTTATACAATGAGCAGTTCTTC.